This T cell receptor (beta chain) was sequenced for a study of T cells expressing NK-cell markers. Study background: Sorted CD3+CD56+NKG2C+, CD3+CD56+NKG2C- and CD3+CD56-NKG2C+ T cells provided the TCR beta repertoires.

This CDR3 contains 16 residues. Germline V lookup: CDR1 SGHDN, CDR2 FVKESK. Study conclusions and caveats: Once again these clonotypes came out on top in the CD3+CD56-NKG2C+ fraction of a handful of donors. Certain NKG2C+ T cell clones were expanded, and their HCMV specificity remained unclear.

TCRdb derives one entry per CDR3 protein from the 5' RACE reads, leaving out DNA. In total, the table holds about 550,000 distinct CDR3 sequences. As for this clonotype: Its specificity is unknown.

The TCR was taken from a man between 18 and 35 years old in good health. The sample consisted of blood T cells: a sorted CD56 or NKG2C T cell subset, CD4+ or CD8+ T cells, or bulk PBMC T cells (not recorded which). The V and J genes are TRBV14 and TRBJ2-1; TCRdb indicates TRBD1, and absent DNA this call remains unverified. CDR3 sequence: CASSQEVGRSYNEQFF.